Listed below are T cell receptor beta chains from one sample, sequenced in a study of CD8 T cells in ankylosing spondylitis. TCRdb analysed the 5' RACE reads with MiXCR anew, one entry per CDR3 protein. The sample holds about 200,000 distinct CDR3 sequences, approximately 7.4% seen once. The sample consisted of blood, either unsorted or a sorted T cell fraction (not recorded which). The receptors were sampled from a male donor with ankylosing spondylitis. Each CDR3 is given with its conserved first and last residue. Fields, in order: D gene, V gene, J gene, clone size, CDR3 DNA, CDR3 protein. A D gene is named only where the DNA matches it firmly. Size is omitted from some rows. Given values are once, few, many or a class for expanded clones.

-	TRBV7-9	TRBJ2-7	many	TGTGCCAGCAGCGACCAGGGACATCACGAGCAGTACTTC	CASSDQGHHEQYF
TRBD2	TRBV4-3	TRBJ2-1	few	TGCGCCAGCAGCCAAGTCCTCCCTCTAGCGGTTAGCTCCTACAATGAGCAGTTCTTC	CASSQVLPLAVSSYNEQFF
TRBD1	TRBV12-3/TRBV12-4	TRBJ1-2	many	TGTGCCAGCAGGTCCGGGACAGGGGATGGCTACACCTTC	CASRSGTGDGYTF
TRBD1	TRBV6-5	TRBJ1-6	-	TGTGCCAGCAGTTACCGGACAGGGGGTTGGTCACCCCTCCACTTT	CASSYRTGGWSPLHF
TRBD1	TRBV7-9	TRBJ2-4	many	TGTGCCAGCAGCCATGGGACAGACGCTAACATTCAGTACTTC	CASSHGTDANIQYF
-	TRBV4-3	TRBJ2-7	many	TGCGCCAGCAGCCAAGATCTGGAGAGCGAGCAGTACTTC	CASSQDLESEQYF
TRBD1	TRBV2	TRBJ2-3	many	TGTGCCAGCAGTGTGCAGGGGGCAAGGGCAGATACGCAGTATTTT	CASSVQGARADTQYF
-	TRBV6-5	TRBJ1-2	many	TGTGCCAGCAGTACCCGAGGGCCGGGGTATGGCTACACCTTC	CASSTRGPGYGYTF
TRBD1	TRBV27	TRBJ1-5	-	TGTGCCAGCAGTTTAGGGCCAGGGGGGGGCAATCAGCCCCAGCATTTT	CASSLGPGGGNQPQHF
TRBD2	TRBV4-2	TRBJ2-3	many	TGTGCCAGCAGCCCAACTAGCGGGGGGGCCACAGATACGCAGTATTTT	CASSPTSGGATDTQYF
-	TRBV29-1	TRBJ1-1	many	TGCAGCGGTGTAAGGGCGCCCGAAGCTTTCTTT	CSGVRAPEAFF
TRBD1	TRBV7-2	TRBJ1-2	many	TGTGCCAGCAGCCTCATCGACAGGGGGCGTAACTATGGCTACACCTTC	CASSLIDRGRNYGYTF
-	TRBV14	TRBJ2-7	many	TGTGCCAGCAGCCACCCGAGAGGCAGGGCTTACTCCTACGAGCAGTACTTC	CASSHPRGRAYSYEQYF
-	TRBV24-1	TRBJ1-5	few	TGTGCCACCAGTGATTACAGGAGTGATCAGCCCCAGCATTTT	CATSDYRSDQPQHF
TRBD2	TRBV7-9	TRBJ2-1	many	TGTGCCAGCAGCTTACGTACTAGCGGATTCTTCTATGAGCAGTTCTTC	CASSLRTSGFFYEQFF
-	TRBV20-1	TRBJ2-1	many	TGCAGTGCTAGAGCCCCGGTAGGGTTTGAGCAGTTCTTC	CSARAPVGFEQFF
-	TRBV3-1	TRBJ2-3	few	TGTGCCAGCAGCCAAGAAATGGTGGATACGCAGTATTTT	CASSQEMVDTQYF
-	TRBV4-2	TRBJ1-1	many	TGTGCCAGCAGCCAAGAGGGAGGAGCAACTGAAGCTTTCTTT	CASSQEGGATEAFF
-	TRBV5-6	TRBJ1-1	many	TGTGCCAGCAGCTTGACGGGCACTGAAGCTTTCTTT	CASSLTGTEAFF
-	TRBV24-1	TRBJ1-1	many	TGTGCCACCAGTTTAGGGAACACTGAAGCTTTCTTT	CATSLGNTEAFF
TRBD2	TRBV27	TRBJ2-1	few	TGTGCCAGCAGCACACGGACTAGCCGTATCCATGAGCAGTTCTTC	CASSTRTSRIHEQFF
-	TRBV12-3/TRBV12-4	TRBJ1-1	many	TGTGCCAGCAGTCTGCGCCGGGCGCCCTTCAATGAAGCTTTCTTT	CASSLRRAPFNEAFF
-	TRBV27	TRBJ1-5	many	TGTGCCAGCAGTTTAAGCACGCATAGCAATCAGCCCCAGCATTTT	CASSLSTHSNQPQHF
-	TRBV27	TRBJ1-6	few	TGTGCCAGCAGTCCGGGACTGGTTAGTTTATCCCTCCACTTT	CASSPGLVSLSLHF
-	TRBV4-2	TRBJ2-3	many	TGTGCCAGCAGCCAAGATCCTAGCGGCACAGATACGCAGTATTTT	CASSQDPSGTDTQYF
-	TRBV15	TRBJ2-7	many	TGTGCCACCAGCGGAGAGATAACACCAGCGGATCAGTACTTC	CATSGEITPADQYF
-	TRBV10-3	TRBJ1-2	many	TGTGCCACGTTGGAAGGGACGTATGGCTACACCTTC	CATLEGTYGYTF
TRBD1	TRBV4-2	TRBJ2-5	-	TGTGCCAGCAGCCCCCCGGGACAGCAAGAGACCCAGTACTTC	CASSPPGQQETQYF
-	TRBV29-1	TRBJ2-1	many	TGCAGCGTTTTGGGGCGGGCTAGTTATGAGCAGTTCTTC	CSVLGRASYEQFF
TRBD1	TRBV7-9	TRBJ1-2	many	TGTGCCAGCAGCTTAGGGACAGGAGGAGGCTACACCTTC	CASSLGTGGGYTF
-	TRBV7-9	TRBJ1-1	many	TGTGCCAGCAGCTTCCAGGGAACGACTGAAGCTTTCTTT	CASSFQGTTEAFF
TRBD2	TRBV2	TRBJ2-3	many	TGTGCCAGCAGTGAAGAAGGCGGGGGGTTACCCCCGGATACGCAGTATTTT	CASSEEGGGLPPDTQYF
TRBD1	TRBV12-3/TRBV12-4	TRBJ1-1	many	TGTGCCGTTCGGGACAGGGAGGGGAACACTGAAGCTTTCTTT	CAVRDREGNTEAFF
-	TRBV6-5	TRBJ2-2	many	TGTGCCAGCAGAGGACTCCCCGGGGAGCTGTTTTTT	CASRGLPGELFF
-	TRBV19	TRBJ2-3	few	TGTGCGTCGGGCCCGAGCACAGATACGCAGTATTTT	CASGPSTDTQYF
-	TRBV6-2/TRBV6-3	TRBJ2-7	many	TGTGCCAGCAGTTATCAGAGCTCCTACGAGCAGTACTTC	CASSYQSSYEQYF
-	TRBV7-9	TRBJ2-1	many	TGTGCCAGCATGGGGGTCTACTACAATGAGCAGTTCTTC	CASMGVYYNEQFF
-	TRBV29-1	TRBJ2-1	many	TGCAGCGCCACAGGGTTGGGCCAATACAATGAGCAGTTCTTC	CSATGLGQYNEQFF
TRBD1	TRBV18	TRBJ1-5	many	TGTGCCAGCTCGGAACAGGGGAGGGAGCCCCAGCATTTT	CASSEQGREPQHF
TRBD2	TRBV3-1	TRBJ2-5	few	TGTGCCAGCAGCCAAGTCGTCCTAGCGGGGGAGAAGAGGGAGACCCAGTACTTC	CASSQVVLAGEKRETQYF
TRBD1	TRBV7-2	TRBJ1-4	many	TGTGCCAGCAGCTTAGTCGGTTATGGCCAGGGGGCTGAAAAACTGTTTTTT	CASSLVGYGQGAEKLFF
-	TRBV18	TRBJ2-2	many	TGTGCCAGCTCACCGCAGGGGATCGCCGGGGAGCTGTTTTTT	CASSPQGIAGELFF
TRBD1	TRBV5-1	TRBJ2-3	few	TGCGCCAGCAGCTTGGAACAGGGGAGCACAGATACGCAGTATTTT	CASSLEQGSTDTQYF